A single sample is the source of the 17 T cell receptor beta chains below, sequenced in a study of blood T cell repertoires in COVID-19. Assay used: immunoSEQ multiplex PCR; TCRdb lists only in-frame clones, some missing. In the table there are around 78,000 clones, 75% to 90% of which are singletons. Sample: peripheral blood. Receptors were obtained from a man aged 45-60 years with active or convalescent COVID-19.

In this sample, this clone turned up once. CDR3 amino acids: CASRPPGLTSYIQYF. The CDR3 DNA follows: TGTGCCAGCAGGCCCCCGGGACTAACCTCGTACATTCAGTACTTC. The rearrangement uses TRBV6-5 and TRBJ2-4; TRBD2 matches 7 bases. Per germline, CDR1 MNHEY and CDR2 SVGAGI. The CDR3 runs to 15 residues. Trimming cost V 6 bases and J 8 bases; bases outside gene matches: 13.

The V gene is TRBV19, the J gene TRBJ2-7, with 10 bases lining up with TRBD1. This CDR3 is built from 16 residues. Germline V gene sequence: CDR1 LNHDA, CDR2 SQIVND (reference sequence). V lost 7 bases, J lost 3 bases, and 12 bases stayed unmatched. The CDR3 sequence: CASTRKGQGEGYEQYF. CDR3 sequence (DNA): TGTGCCAGTACCAGGAAAGGACAGGGGGAAGGCTACGAGCAGTACTTC.

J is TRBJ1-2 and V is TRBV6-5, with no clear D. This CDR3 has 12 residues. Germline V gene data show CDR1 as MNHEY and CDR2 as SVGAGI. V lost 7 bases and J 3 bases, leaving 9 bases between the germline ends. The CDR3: CASKPRDYGYTF. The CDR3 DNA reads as TGTGCCAGCAAACCACGGGACTATGGCTACACCTTC.

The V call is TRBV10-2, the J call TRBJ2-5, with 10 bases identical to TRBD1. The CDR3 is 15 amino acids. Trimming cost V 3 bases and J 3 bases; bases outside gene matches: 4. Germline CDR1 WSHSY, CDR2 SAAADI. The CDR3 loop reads CASSERTGGEETQYF. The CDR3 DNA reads TGCGCCAGCAGTGAAAGGACAGGGGGGGAAGAGACCCAGTACTTC.

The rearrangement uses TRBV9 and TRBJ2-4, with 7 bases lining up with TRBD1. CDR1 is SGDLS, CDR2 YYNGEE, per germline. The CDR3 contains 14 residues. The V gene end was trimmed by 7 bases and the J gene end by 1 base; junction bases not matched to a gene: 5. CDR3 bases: TGTGCCAGCTCCGAACAGGGGGCCAAAAACATTCAGTACTTC. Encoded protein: CASSEQGAKNIQYF.

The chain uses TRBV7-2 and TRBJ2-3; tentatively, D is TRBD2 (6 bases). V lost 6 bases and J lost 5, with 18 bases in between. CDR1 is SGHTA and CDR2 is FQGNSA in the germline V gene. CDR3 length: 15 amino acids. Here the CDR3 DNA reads TGTGCCAGCAGTCCGTGGGGAGGTTCGCAAGATACGCAGTATTTT. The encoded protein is CASSPWGGSQDTQYF.

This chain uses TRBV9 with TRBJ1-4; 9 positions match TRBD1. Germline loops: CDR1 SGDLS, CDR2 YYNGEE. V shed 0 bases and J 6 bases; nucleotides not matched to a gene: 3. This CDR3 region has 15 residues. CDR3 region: CASSVEGQGYEKLFF. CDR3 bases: TGTGCCAGCAGCGTAGAGGGACAGGGCTATGAAAAACTGTTTTTT. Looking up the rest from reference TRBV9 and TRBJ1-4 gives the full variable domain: DSGVTQTPKHLITATGQRVTLRCSPRSGDLSVYWYQQSLDQGLQFLIQYYNGEERAKGNILERFSAQQFPDLHSELNLSSLELGDSALYFCASSVEGQGYEKLFFGSGTQLSVL.

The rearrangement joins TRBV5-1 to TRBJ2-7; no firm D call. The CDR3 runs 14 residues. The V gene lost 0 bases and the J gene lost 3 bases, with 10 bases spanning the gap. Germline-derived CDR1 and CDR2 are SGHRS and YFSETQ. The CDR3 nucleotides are TGCGCCAGCAGCTTGGGACTGTTCAGCTACGAGCAGTACTTC. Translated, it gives CASSLGLFSYEQYF.

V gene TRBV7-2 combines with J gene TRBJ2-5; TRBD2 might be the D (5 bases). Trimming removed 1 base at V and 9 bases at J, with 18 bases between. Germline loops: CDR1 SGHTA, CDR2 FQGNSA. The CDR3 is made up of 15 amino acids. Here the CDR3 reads CASSLEGRGLGAQYF. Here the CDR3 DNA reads TGTGCCAGCAGCTTAGAGGGTCGAGGACTTGGGGCCCAGTACTTC.

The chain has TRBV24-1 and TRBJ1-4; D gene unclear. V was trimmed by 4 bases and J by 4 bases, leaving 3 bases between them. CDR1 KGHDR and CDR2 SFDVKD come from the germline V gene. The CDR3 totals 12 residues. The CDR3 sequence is CATSDHNEKLFF. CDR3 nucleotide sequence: TGTGCCACCAGTGACCATAATGAAAAACTGTTTTTT.

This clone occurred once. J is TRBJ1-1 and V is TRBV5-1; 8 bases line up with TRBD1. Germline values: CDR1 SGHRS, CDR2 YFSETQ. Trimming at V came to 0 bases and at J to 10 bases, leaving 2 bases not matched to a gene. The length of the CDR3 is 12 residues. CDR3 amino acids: CASSLDRGGAFF. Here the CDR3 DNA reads TGCGCCAGCAGCTTGGACAGGGGGGGAGCTTTCTTT.

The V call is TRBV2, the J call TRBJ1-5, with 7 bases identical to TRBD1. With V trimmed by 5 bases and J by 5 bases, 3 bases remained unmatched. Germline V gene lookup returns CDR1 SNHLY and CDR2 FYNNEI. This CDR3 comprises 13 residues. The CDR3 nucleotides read TGTGCCAGCAGTCGACAGGGCCATCAGCCCCAGCATTTT. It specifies CASSRQGHQPQHF.

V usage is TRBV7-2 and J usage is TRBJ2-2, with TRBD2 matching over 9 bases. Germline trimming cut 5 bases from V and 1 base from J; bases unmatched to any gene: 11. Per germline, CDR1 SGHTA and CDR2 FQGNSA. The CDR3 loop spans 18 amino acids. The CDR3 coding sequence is TGTGCCAGCAGCCCAGGGGCATCAGCGGGGGGGAACACCGGGGAGCTGTTTTTT. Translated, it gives CASSPGASAGGNTGELFF.

CDR3 coding DNA: TGTGCCAGCAGCGTAGGGTCTATAGCGGTAACCTACAATGAGCAGTTCTTC. Encoded protein: CASSVGSIAVTYNEQFF. The V and J genes are TRBV9 and TRBJ2-1; TRBD2 is a possible D gene (6 bases). Deletions cut 0 bases from V and 2 bases from J, with 15 bases between. Germline V gives CDR1 SGDLS, CDR2 YYNGEE. The CDR3 totals 17 residues.

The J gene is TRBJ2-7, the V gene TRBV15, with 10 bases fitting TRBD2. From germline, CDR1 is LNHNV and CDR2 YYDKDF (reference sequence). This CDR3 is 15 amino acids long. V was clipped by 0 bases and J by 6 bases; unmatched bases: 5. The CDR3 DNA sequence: TGTGCCACCAGCAGAGACCGGACTAGCGGTCCCGAGCAGTACTTC. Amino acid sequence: CATSRDRTSGPEQYF.

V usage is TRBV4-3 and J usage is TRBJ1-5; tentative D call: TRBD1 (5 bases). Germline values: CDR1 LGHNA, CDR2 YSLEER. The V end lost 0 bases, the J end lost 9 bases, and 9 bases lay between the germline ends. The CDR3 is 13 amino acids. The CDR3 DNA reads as TGCGCCAGCAGCCAAGATGAGGGACTGCCCCAGCATTTT. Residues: CASSQDEGLPQHF.

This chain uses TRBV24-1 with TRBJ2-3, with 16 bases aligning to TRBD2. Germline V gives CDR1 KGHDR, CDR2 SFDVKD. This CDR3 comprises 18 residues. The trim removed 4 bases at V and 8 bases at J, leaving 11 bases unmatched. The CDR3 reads CATSDHGTSGGAWSTQYF. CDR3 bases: TGTGCCACCAGTGACCACGGGACTAGCGGGGGGGCATGGAGTACGCAGTATTTT.